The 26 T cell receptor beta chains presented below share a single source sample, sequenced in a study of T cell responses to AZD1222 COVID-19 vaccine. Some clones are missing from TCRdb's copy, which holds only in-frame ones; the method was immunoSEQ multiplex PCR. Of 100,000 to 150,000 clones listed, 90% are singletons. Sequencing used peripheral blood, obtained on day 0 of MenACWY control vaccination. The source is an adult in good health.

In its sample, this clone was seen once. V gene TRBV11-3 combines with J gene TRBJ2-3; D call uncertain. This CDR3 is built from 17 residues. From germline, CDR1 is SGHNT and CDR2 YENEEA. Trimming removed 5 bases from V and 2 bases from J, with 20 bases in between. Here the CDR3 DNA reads TGTGCCAGCAGCCAAGGGTACCCCCACATCATCACAGATACGCAGTATTTT. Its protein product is CASSQGYPHIITDTQYF.

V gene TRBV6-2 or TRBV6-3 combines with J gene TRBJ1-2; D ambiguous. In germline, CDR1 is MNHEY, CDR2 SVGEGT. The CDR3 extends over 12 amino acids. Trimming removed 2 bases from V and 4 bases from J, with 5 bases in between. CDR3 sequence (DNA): TGTGCCAGCAGTTACAGGTCCTATGGCTACACCTTC. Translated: CASSYRSYGYTF.

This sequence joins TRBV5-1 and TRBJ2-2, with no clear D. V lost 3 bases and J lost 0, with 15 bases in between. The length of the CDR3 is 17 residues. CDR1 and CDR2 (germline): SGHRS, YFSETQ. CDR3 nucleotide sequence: TGCGCCAGCAGCTCATTTCAGGCTTCCGCGAACACCGGGGAGCTGTTTTTT. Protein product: CASSSFQASANTGELFF.

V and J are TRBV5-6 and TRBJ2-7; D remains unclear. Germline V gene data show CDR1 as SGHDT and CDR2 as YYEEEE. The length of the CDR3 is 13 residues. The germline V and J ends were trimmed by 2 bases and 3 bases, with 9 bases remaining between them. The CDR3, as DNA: TGTGCCAGCAGCTTAGGTCTGGACTACGAGCAGTACGTC. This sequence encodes CASSLGLDYEQYV.

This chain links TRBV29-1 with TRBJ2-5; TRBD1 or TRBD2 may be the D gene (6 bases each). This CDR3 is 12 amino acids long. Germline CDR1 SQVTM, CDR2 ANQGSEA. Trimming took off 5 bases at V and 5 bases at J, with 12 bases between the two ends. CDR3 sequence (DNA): TGCAGCGTTTTGGGGGGCGAGGAGACCCAGTACTTC. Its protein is CSVLGGEETQYF.

CDR3 nucleotide sequence: TGTGCCAGCAGCCGACAGGGGTGGACCTACAATGAGCAGTTCTTC. The encoded protein is CASSRQGWTYNEQFF. V is TRBV11-2 and J is TRBJ2-1, with TRBD1 matching over 8 bases. The J segment lost 2 bases and the V segment lost 5 bases, leaving 5 bases of the junction unmatched. The CDR3 has 15 residues. Germline lookup yields CDR1 SGHAT and CDR2 FQNNGV.

DNA of the CDR3: TGTGCCAGCAGTGATACGAGGGGACAGCTCTATGGCTACACCTTC. It encodes CASSDTRGQLYGYTF. The chain couples TRBV25-1 to TRBJ1-2; 7 positions agree with TRBD1. V gave up 3 bases and J gave up 4 bases; unmatched junction bases: 8. The CDR3 length is 15 residues. Germline CDR1 is MGHDK and CDR2 is SYGVNS.

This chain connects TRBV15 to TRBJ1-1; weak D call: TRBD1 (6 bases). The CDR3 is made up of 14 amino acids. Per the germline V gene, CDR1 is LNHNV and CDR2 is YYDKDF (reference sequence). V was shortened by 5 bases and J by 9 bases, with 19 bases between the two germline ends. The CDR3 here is CATSYAPGTSQAFF. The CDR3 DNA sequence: TGTGCCACCAGCTATGCGCCGGGGACATCACAAGCTTTCTTT.

CDR3 sequence: CASSISPNTEAFF. CDR3 nucleotides: TGTGCCAGTAGTATCAGTCCGAACACTGAAGCTTTCTTT. The chain carries TRBV19 and TRBJ1-1; D unclear. V was clipped by 3 bases and J by 1 base, with 6 bases between them. This CDR3 comprises 13 residues. The germline V gene has CDR1 LNHDA and CDR2 SQIVND (reference sequence).

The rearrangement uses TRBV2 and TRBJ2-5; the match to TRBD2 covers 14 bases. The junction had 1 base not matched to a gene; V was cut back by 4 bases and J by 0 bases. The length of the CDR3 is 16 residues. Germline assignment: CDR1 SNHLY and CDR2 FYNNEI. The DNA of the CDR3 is TGTGCCAGCAGTGGGACTAGCGGGGGGTACCAAGAGACCCAGTACTTC. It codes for CASSGTSGGYQETQYF.

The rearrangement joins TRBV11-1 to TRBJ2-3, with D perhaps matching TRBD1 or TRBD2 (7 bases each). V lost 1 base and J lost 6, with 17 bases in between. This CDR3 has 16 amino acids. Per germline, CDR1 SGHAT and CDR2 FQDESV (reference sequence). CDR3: CASSLVGGGGADTQYF. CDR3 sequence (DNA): TGTGCCAGCAGCTTAGTGGGGGGAGGGGGCGCGGATACGCAGTATTTT.

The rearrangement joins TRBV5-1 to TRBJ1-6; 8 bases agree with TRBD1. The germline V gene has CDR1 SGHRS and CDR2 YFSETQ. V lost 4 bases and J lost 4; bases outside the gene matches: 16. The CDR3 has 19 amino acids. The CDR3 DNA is TGCGCCAGCAGCCTCATGAGACAGGGGTCGTCTATATATAATTCACCCCTCCACTTT. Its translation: CASSLMRQGSSIYNSPLHF.

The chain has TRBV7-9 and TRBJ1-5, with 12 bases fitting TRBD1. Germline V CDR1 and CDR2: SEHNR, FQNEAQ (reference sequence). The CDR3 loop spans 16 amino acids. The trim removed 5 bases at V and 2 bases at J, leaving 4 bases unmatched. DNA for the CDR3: TGTGCCAGCAGCCAGGGGACAGGGGGCGGCAATCAGCCCCAGCATTTT. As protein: CASSQGTGGGNQPQHF.

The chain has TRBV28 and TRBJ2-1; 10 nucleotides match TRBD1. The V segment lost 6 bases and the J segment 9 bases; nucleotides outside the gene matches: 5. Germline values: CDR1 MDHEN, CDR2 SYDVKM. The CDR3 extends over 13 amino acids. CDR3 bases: TGTGCCAGCAGAAGGACAGGGGGACTTGAGCAGTTCTTC. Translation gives CASRRTGGLEQFF.

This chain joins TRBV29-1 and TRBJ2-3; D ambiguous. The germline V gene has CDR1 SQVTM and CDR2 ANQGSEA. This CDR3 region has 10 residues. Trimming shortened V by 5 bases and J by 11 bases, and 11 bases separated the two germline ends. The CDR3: CSVSYRQQYF. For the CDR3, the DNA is TGCAGCGTTTCGTACCGGCAGCAGTATTTT.

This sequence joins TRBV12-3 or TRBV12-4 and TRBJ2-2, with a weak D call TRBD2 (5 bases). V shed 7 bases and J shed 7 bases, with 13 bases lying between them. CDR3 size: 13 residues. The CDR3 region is CASTAGLGGELFF. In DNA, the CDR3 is TGTGCCAGCACCGCAGGACTGGGCGGGGAGCTGTTTTTT.

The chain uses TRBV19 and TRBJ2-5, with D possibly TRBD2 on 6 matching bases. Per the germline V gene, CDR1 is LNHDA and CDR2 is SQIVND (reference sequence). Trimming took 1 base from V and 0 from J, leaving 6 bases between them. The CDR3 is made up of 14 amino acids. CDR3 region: CASSIGDYQETQYF. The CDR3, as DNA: TGTGCCAGTAGTATAGGGGACTACCAAGAGACCCAGTACTTC.

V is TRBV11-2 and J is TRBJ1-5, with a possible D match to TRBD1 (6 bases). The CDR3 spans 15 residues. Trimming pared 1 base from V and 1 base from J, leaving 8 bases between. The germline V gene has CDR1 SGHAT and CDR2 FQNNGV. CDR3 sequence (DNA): TGTGCCAGCAGCTTAGCAGGGGCCAGCAATCAGCCCCAGCATTTT. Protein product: CASSLAGASNQPQHF.

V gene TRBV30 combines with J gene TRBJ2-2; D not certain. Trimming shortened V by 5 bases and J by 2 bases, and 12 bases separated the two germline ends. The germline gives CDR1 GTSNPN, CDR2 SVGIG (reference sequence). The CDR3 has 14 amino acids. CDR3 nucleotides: TGTGCCTGGTCGATGACAATCAACACCGGGGAGCTGTTTTTT. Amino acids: CAWSMTINTGELFF.

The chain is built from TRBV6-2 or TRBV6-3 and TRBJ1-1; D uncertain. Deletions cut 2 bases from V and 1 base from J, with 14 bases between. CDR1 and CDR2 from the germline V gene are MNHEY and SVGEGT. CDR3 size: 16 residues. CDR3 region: CASSYGVRKRNTEAFF. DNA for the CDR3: TGTGCCAGCAGTTACGGAGTTCGAAAAAGGAACACTGAAGCTTTCTTT.

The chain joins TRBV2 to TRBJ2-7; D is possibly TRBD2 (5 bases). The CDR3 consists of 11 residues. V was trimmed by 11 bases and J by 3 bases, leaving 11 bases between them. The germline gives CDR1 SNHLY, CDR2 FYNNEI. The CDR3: CAWVRDYEQYV. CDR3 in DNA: TGTGCCTGGGTTCGGGACTACGAGCAGTACGTC.

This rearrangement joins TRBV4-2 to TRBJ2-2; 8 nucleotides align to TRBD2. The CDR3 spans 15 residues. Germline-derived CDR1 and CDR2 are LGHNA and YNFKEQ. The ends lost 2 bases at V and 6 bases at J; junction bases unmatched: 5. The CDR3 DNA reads TGTGCCAGCAGCCAACTTTCGGGAGGGGCCGGGGAGCTGTTTTTT. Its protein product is CASSQLSGGAGELFF.

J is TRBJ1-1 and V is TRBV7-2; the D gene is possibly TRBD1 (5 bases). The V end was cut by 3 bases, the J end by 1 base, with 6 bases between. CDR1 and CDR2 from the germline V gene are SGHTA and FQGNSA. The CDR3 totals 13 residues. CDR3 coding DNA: TGTGCCAGCAGCTTGGGGGAGAACACTGAAGCTTTCTTT. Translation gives CASSLGENTEAFF.

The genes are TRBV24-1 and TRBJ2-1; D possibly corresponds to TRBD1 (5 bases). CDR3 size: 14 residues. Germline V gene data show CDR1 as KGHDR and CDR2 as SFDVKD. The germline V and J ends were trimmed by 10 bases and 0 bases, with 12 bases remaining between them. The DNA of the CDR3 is TGTGCCACTTCGACAGTAAGCTCCTACAATGAGCAGTTCTTC. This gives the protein CATSTVSSYNEQFF.

The CDR3 loop reads CASRRTGGIDEQYF. CDR3 nucleotides: TGTGCCAGCAGACGGACAGGGGGCATCGACGAGCAGTACTTC. This chain connects TRBV2 to TRBJ2-7; 11 nucleotides match TRBD1. With V trimmed by 6 bases and J by 5 bases, 6 bases remained unmatched. This CDR3 comprises 14 residues. Germline V gene lookup returns CDR1 SNHLY and CDR2 FYNNEI.

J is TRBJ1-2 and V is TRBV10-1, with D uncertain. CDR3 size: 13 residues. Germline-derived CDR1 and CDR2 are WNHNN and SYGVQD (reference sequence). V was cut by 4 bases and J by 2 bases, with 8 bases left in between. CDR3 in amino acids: CASSVGSNYGYTF. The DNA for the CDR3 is TGCGCCAGCAGTGTGGGGTCCAACTATGGCTACACCTTC.